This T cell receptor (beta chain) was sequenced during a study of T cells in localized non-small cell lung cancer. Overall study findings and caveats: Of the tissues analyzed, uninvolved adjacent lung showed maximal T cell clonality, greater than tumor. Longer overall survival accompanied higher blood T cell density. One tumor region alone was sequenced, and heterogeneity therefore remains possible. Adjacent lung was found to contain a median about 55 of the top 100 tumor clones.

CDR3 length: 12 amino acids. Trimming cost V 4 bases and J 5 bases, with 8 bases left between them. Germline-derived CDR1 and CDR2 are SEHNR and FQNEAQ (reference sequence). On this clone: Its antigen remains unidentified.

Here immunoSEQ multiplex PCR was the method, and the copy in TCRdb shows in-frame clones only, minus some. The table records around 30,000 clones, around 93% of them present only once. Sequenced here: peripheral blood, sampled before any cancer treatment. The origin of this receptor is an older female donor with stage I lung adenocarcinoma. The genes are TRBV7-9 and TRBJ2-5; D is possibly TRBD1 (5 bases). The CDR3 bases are TGTGCCAGCAGCTACGCAGGGGAGACCCAGTACTTC. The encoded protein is CASSYAGETQYF.